This T cell receptor (beta chain) was found in a study of cytomegalovirus exposure and HLA in healthy donors. This clone came up once. Antigen specificity is unknown. Germline lookup yields CDR1 MNHEY and CDR2 SVGAGI. The CDR3 is 14 residues long. V lost 5 bases to trimming and J lost 7 bases, with 14 bases between them. The PCR contained 60 Vbeta and 13 Jbeta primers. Produced via immunoSEQ multiplex PCR; TCRdb's table is partial and in-frame only. The sample includes 150,000 to 200,000 clones, around 77% of them seen just once. Overall study results and limits: Per a later analysis, HLA-associated TCR beta chains showed more clonal expansion than other, equally common TCR beta chains. There was a cluster of highly shared sequence variants that was likely a sequencing artifact. Prediction of most subjects' HLA-A and HLA-B alleles by TCR beta sequences was reportedly accurate. Confirmation in vitro established that three CMV-associated chains were specific for CMV antigens.

The sequence came from a man in his thirties or forties in good health and CMV-seropositive. Specimen: PBMCs. The chain combines TRBV6-5 with TRBJ1-4; tentative D call: TRBD1 (5 bases). The CDR3 nucleotides read TGTGCCAGCAGTCCTGACGGGGGAGCTGAAAAACTGTTTTTT. It specifies CASSPDGGAEKLFF.